One sample yielded the 28 T cell receptor beta chains listed below, sequenced in a study of spatial heterogeneity in lung cancer. TCRdb reanalysed the 5' RACE reads using MiXCR and keeps one entry per CDR3 protein. The table shows about 50,000 distinct CDR3 sequences, with about 7.4% occurring only once. Time point described: sample taken at primary tumor resection. Sequencing of whole RNA from tumor, nontumor lung or frozen PBMC involved no sorting. The source was PBMCs, collected at surgery. The receptors originated from a female donor with early-stage non-small cell lung cancer.

This clonotype was seen a few times. The genes are TRBV11-2 and TRBJ2-3; D tentatively reads TRBD1 or TRBD2 (5 bases each). The CDR3 is made up of 17 amino acids. Germline assignment: CDR1 SGHAT and CDR2 FQNNGV. Trimming cost V 3 bases and J 0 bases, with 16 bases left between them. The CDR3, as DNA: TGTGCCAGCAGCTTGATCACGGGACGGGCGAGCACAGATACGCAGTATTTT. Its translation: CASSLITGRASTDTQYF.

The rearrangement joins TRBV2 to TRBJ2-3; possible D gene TRBD2, 7 bases. The length of the CDR3 is 17 residues. V lost 0 bases and J lost 2, with 15 bases in between. The germline V gene has CDR1 SNHLY and CDR2 FYNNEI. CDR3 loop: CASSEAGGGTFTDTQYF. In nucleotides, the CDR3 is TGTGCCAGCAGTGAAGCGGGCGGGGGCACCTTCACAGATACGCAGTATTTT.

This clonotype was picked up one time. The rearrangement joins TRBV20-1 to TRBJ1-3; weak D call: TRBD1 (6 bases). CDR3 length equals 16 residues. Trimming stripped 0 bases from V and 4 bases from J, with 16 bases between. Germline assignment: CDR1 DFQATT and CDR2 SNEGSKA (reference sequence). Written as DNA, the CDR3 is TGCAGTGCTAGAGACAGGGGAACAGGGAAAGGAAACACCATATATTTT. It encodes CSARDRGTGKGNTIYF.

The chain recombines TRBV7-2 with TRBJ1-2; 12 bases are shared with TRBD1. CDR1 is SGHTA and CDR2 is FQGNSA in the germline V gene. V was clipped by 5 bases and J by 2 bases; unmatched bases: 6. The CDR3 spans 16 residues. CDR3 amino acids: CASSPQGTGGNYGYTF. In nucleotides, the CDR3 is TGTGCCAGCAGCCCACAAGGGACAGGGGGCAACTATGGCTACACCTTC. Using reference TRBV7-2 and TRBJ1-2 for the parts outside the CDR3, the full variable domain is GAGVSQSPSNKVTEKGKDVELRCDPISGHTALYWYRQSLGQGLEFLIYFQGNSAPDKSGLPSDRFSAERTGGSVSTLTIQRTQQEDSAVYLCASSPQGTGGNYGYTFGSGTRLTVV.

This clonotype was found a few times. As DNA, the CDR3 is TGCAGTGCTAGAGGGGTCCTCGGCGACGAGCAGTACTTC. Residues: CSARGVLGDEQYF. The J gene is TRBJ2-7, the V gene TRBV20-1; no firm D call. Germline V gives CDR1 DFQATT, CDR2 SNEGSKA (reference sequence). The CDR3 runs 13 residues. The germline V and J ends were trimmed by 1 base and 5 bases, with 12 bases remaining between them.

This clonotype was recorded many times. The chain couples TRBV7-2 to TRBJ1-2, with 8 positions matching TRBD1. The J segment lost 4 bases and the V segment lost 4 bases, leaving 8 bases of the junction unmatched. The germline CDR1 and CDR2 sequences are SGHTA and FQGNSA. The length of the CDR3 is 15 residues. In DNA, the CDR3 is TGTGCCAGCAGCTCGACAGGGGCCCTCTCCTATGGCTACACCTTC. As protein: CASSSTGALSYGYTF.

This chain links TRBV18 with TRBJ1-5, with a possible D match to TRBD1 (5 bases). The germline CDR1 and CDR2 sequences are KGHSH and LQKENI. The CDR3 is 16 amino acids. V lost 5 bases and J lost 2, with 16 bases in between. CDR3: CASSKTGGDGNQPQHF. CDR3 DNA: TGTGCCAGCTCAAAAACGGGGGGAGACGGCAATCAGCCCCAGCATTTT.

Only a few counts were recorded for this clonotype. The chain uses TRBV18 and TRBJ1-5, with D uncertain. Germline V gene lookup returns CDR1 KGHSH and CDR2 LQKENI. The germline V and J ends were trimmed by 4 bases and 9 bases, with 16 bases remaining between them. The CDR3 is 14 amino acids. The CDR3 here is CASSQDGQQGPQHF. The DNA for the CDR3 is TGTGCCAGCTCACAAGACGGTCAGCAAGGGCCCCAGCATTTT. The variable domain in full, with the rest retrieved from reference TRBV18 and TRBJ1-5, is NAGVMQNPRHLVRRRGQEARLRCSPMKGHSHVYWYRQLPEEGLKFMVYLQKENIIDESGMPKERFSAEFPKEGPSILRIQQVVRGDSAAYFCASSQDGQQGPQHFGDGTRLSIL.

V and J are TRBV25-1 and TRBJ1-2, with D unresolved. The CDR3 totals 13 residues. Germline CDR1 reads MGHDK; CDR2 reads SYGVNS. V lost 4 bases and J 3 bases, leaving 9 bases between the germline ends. The CDR3 nucleotides are TGTGCCAGCAGTGGGAGGGAATACTATGGCTACACCTTC. Translation gives CASSGREYYGYTF.

The rearrangement links TRBV5-6 to TRBJ1-4; TRBD1 is a possible D gene (5 bases). Trimming removed 4 bases at V and 5 bases at J, with 18 bases between. Germline-derived CDR1 and CDR2 are SGHDT and YYEEEE. CDR3 length: 16 amino acids. The CDR3 DNA is TGTGCCAGCAGCCTCGGCAATGGCCAGGGAAATGAAAAACTGTTTTTT. This codes for CASSLGNGQGNEKLFF.

The chain employs TRBV5-1 and TRBJ1-1, with a weak D call TRBD1 (5 bases). Trimming removed 10 bases from V and 6 bases from J, with 25 bases in between. The length of the CDR3 is 15 residues. The germline CDR1 and CDR2 sequences are SGHRS and YFSETQ. CDR3 sequence reads: CAASKQGAPHAEAFF. The CDR3, as DNA: TGCGCCGCTTCTAAACAAGGGGCCCCCCACGCTGAAGCTTTCTTT.

This clonotype was detected only a few times. The V call is TRBV13, the J call TRBJ2-5, with D perhaps TRBD1 (7 bases). Germline V gene data show CDR1 as PRHDT and CDR2 as FYEKMQ (reference sequence). The CDR3 sequence is 15 residues long. V shed 4 bases and J shed 4 bases, with 16 bases lying between them. Written as DNA, the CDR3 is TGTGCCAGCAGCTCTCCACAGGGGACTTTAGAGACCCAGTACTTC. Its protein product is CASSSPQGTLETQYF.

This sequence joins TRBV29-1 and TRBJ1-2, with 7 bases aligning to TRBD1. The CDR3 length is 13 residues. Germline V gene sequence: CDR1 SQVTM, CDR2 ANQGSEA. J gave up 8 bases and V 3 bases, and 9 bases lay outside the gene matches. The CDR3 reads CSVELREGAGYTF. CDR3 in DNA: TGCAGCGTTGAGCTTCGGGAGGGGGCGGGCTACACCTTC.

This clonotype was observed at least ten times. This sequence joins TRBV4-1 and TRBJ2-7, with D maybe TRBD1 (6 bases). The V gene lost 3 bases and the J gene lost 5 bases, with 17 bases spanning the gap. The length of the CDR3 is 15 residues. Germline CDR1 and CDR2: MGHRA and YSYEKL. In nucleotides, the CDR3 is TGCGCCAGCAGCCATGCCCCAGGGGCTCGGGACGAGCAGTACTTC. As protein: CASSHAPGARDEQYF.

This clonotype has only a few counts. The chain carries TRBV11-3 and TRBJ2-5, with D unclear. This CDR3 is 13 amino acids long. CDR1 and CDR2 (germline): SGHNT, YENEEA. Deletions cut 3 bases from V and 4 bases from J, with 9 bases between. The CDR3 sequence: CASSFSSIETQYF. CDR3 sequence (DNA): TGTGCCAGCAGCTTCAGTTCTATAGAGACCCAGTACTTC.

This clonotype was observed once. One end of the junction varies from germline; a read error may be responsible. The chain uses TRBV6-5 and TRBJ2-7; 10 nucleotides match TRBD2. The CDR3 runs 17 residues. The germline CDR1 and CDR2 sequences are MNHEY and SVGAGI. The chain's CDR3 is CASSYSWGAGGNYGQYF. For the CDR3, the DNA is TGTGCCAGCAGTTACTCGTGGGGAGCGGGGGGGAACTACGGGCAGTACTTC.

This chain joins TRBV20-1 and TRBJ2-1, with 13 bases identical to TRBD2. V lost 6 bases to trimming and J lost 4 bases; unmatched junction nucleotides: 9. The CDR3 contains 16 residues. CDR1 is DFQATT, CDR2 SNEGSKA, per germline (reference sequence). In DNA, the CDR3 is TGCAGTGCGCCGGGACTAGCGGGGTTATCTTACAATGAGCAGTTCTTC. Protein sequence: CSAPGLAGLSYNEQFF.

The chain joins TRBV2 to TRBJ2-1; TRBD1 aligns across 10 bases. CDR1 is SNHLY and CDR2 is FYNNEI in the germline V gene. The ends lost 6 bases at V and 4 bases at J; junction bases unmatched: 3. This CDR3 spans 14 amino acids. For the CDR3, the DNA is TGTGCCAGCAGAGGGACAGGGGTATACAATGAGCAGTTCTTC. This gives the protein CASRGTGVYNEQFF.

This clonotype was seen more than once but under ten times. V is TRBV7-9 and J is TRBJ2-7, with 8 bases aligning to TRBD1. The germline V gene has CDR1 SEHNR and CDR2 FQNEAQ (reference sequence). The CDR3 extends over 13 amino acids. The V segment lost 3 bases and the J segment 7 bases; nucleotides outside the gene matches: 5. The CDR3 DNA is TGTGCCAGCAGCTTCAGGGGGCAGGGAGAGCAGTACTTC. This encodes CASSFRGQGEQYF.

This clonotype has more than one count but fewer than ten. The chain links TRBV11-3 to TRBJ2-2; no definite D call. Germline V gene data show CDR1 as SGHNT and CDR2 as YENEEA. Trimming removed 1 base at V and 2 bases at J, with 8 bases between. The CDR3 length is 15 residues. CDR3 amino acids: CASSLGTGNTGELFF. In DNA, the CDR3 is TGTGCCAGCAGCTTAGGGACGGGTAACACCGGGGAGCTGTTTTTT.

This clonotype was observed at least ten times. The CDR3 coding sequence is TGTGCCAGCAGCCCAGGGGGACTTTATAGCAATCAGCCCCAGCATTTT. Protein: CASSPGGLYSNQPQHF. This chain connects TRBV12-3 or TRBV12-4 to TRBJ1-5; 7 bases are a match to TRBD1. The CDR3 extends over 16 amino acids. V lost 6 bases to trimming and J lost 0 bases; unmatched junction nucleotides: 8.

The chain has TRBV9 and TRBJ2-3; TRBD1 matches 11 bases. J lost 4 bases, V lost 0 bases, and 4 bases had no gene match. CDR1 is SGDLS, CDR2 YYNGEE, per germline. This CDR3 contains 16 residues. CDR3 DNA: TGTGCCAGCAGCGTAGTTGGACAGGGGGCGTCAGATACGCAGTATTTT. Translating gives CASSVVGQGASDTQYF.

The chain has TRBV18 and TRBJ2-3; no definite D call. The V and J ends lost 3 bases and 2 bases respectively, with 9 bases between them. This CDR3 spans 14 amino acids. Germline V CDR1 and CDR2: KGHSH, LQKENI. The CDR3 region is CASSPNSYTDTQYF. The CDR3, as DNA: TGTGCCAGCTCACCTAACAGCTACACAGATACGCAGTATTTT.

The CDR3 region has the DNA TGTGCCATCAGCGGGACTAGCGGGGGCGATGAGCAGTTCTTC. Its translation: CAISGTSGGDEQFF. The rearrangement uses TRBV10-3 and TRBJ2-1; 14 nucleotides agree with TRBD2. CDR1 and CDR2 from the germline V gene are ENHRY and SYGVKD. V shed 6 bases, J shed 8 bases, and the junction held 3 bases outside the gene matches. CDR3 length: 14 residues.

This clonotype has ten or more counts. The chain links TRBV20-1 to TRBJ1-1; no clear D. The CDR3 spans 14 residues. CDR1 is DFQATT and CDR2 is SNEGSKA in the germline V gene (reference sequence). V lost 2 bases and J 1 base, leaving 11 bases between the germline ends. In DNA, the CDR3 is TGCAGTGCTAGACACACAGAAGCGAACACTGAAGCTTTCTTT. Protein product: CSARHTEANTEAFF.

This clonotype was counted many times. V and J are TRBV6-6 and TRBJ2-7; D possibly corresponds to TRBD1 (5 bases). The CDR3 consists of 12 residues. Per germline, CDR1 MNHNY and CDR2 SVGAGI (reference sequence). The germline V and J ends were trimmed by 7 bases and 6 bases, with 13 bases remaining between them. The CDR3 coding sequence is TGTGCCAGCACCCAGGGTCTTGGCGAGCAGTACTTC. It encodes CASTQGLGEQYF.

This chain connects TRBV12-3 or TRBV12-4 to TRBJ1-4; no reliable D call. This CDR3 is built from 12 residues. V gave up 2 bases and J gave up 7 bases, with 5 bases separating them. CDR3 sequence: CASSLSGEKLFF. CDR3 sequence (DNA): TGTGCCAGCAGTTTAAGCGGTGAAAAACTGTTTTTT.

CDR3 nucleotides: TGCAGTGCTAGAGCGGGTGCGGGGCCGGATGTGTTGTTCTTT. This gives the protein CSARAGAGPDVLFF. This chain links TRBV20-1 with TRBJ1-1, with a weak D call TRBD1 (5 bases). The CDR3 spans 14 residues. The ends were cut back, 1 base at V and 14 bases at J, with 23 bases in the middle. Germline V gene data show CDR1 as DFQATT and CDR2 as SNEGSKA (reference sequence).